There are a few counts of the clone carrying this TCR beta chain. The library targeted TCRbeta and was prepared with unique molecular identifiers. TCRdb itself ran the PCR reads through MiXCR, one entry per CDR3 protein. The sample has 500,000 to 600,000 distinct CDR3 sequences; less than 35% are singletons. The data are from a study of T-cell reconstitution after alpha-beta-depleted transplantation in children. The source material was PBMCs from the stem cell graft donor, sampled from the stem cell graft. The receptor was derived from a human donor who donated a stem cell graft to a child with aplastic anemia.

The CDR3 DNA follows: TGCAGCGTTGTCGGGGCAGGCGCGACAGATACGCAGTATTTT. This encodes CSVVGAGATDTQYF. The chain employs TRBV29-1 and TRBJ2-3, with D perhaps TRBD1 or TRBD2 (5 bases each). Germline CDR1 and CDR2: SQVTM and ANQGSEA. This CDR3 spans 14 amino acids. V was trimmed by 4 bases and J by 3 bases, leaving 14 bases between them.